This is a list of T cell receptor beta chains from one sample in a study of blood T cell repertoires in COVID-19. Profiling relied on immunoSEQ multiplex PCR, and the TCRdb table lists in-frame clones only, not all of them. The repertoire holds roughly 360,000 clones, with approximately 87% as singletons. The sequencing sample was made of PBMCs or T cells enriched from blood (not recorded which). These receptors originate from a man aged 30 to 39 who had recovered from COVID-19. Each CDR3 is given with its conserved first and last residue. The order of the fields is clone size, V gene, J gene, CDR3 protein. Size is stated for part of the rows, as once, few or many counts, or as a class when the clone is expanded.

size: .
V: TRBV25-1
J: TRBJ1-6
CDR3: CASSESAGGNSPLHF

size: .
V: TRBV9
J: TRBJ1-5
CDR3: CASSDRDSHQPQHF

size: .
V: TRBV11-2
J: TRBJ2-3
CDR3: CASSLDRSGGTDTQYF

size: .
V: TRBV28
J: TRBJ1-3
CDR3: CASRFPYDRGGNTIYF

size: once
V: TRBV18
J: TRBJ1-5
CDR3: CASSPLDRGQGQPQHF

size: .
V: TRBV19
J: TRBJ1-5
CDR3: CASTPQGWNQPQHF

size: .
V: TRBV9
J: TRBJ2-5
CDR3: CASSETGDPQETQYF

size: .
V: TRBV3-1/TRBV3-2
J: TRBJ2-1
CDR3: CASSHLRNEQFF

size: once
V: TRBV7-9
J: TRBJ1-1
CDR3: CASSQQGNTEAFF

size: .
V: TRBV5-1
J: TRBJ2-5
CDR3: CASSLANRGAQETQYF

size: .
V: TRBV10-3
J: TRBJ2-2
CDR3: CAISVVSENTGELFF

size: .
V: TRBV5-6
J: TRBJ1-4
CDR3: CASSLVAGDEKLFF

size: .
V: TRBV2
J: TRBJ1-2
CDR3: CASDRDRGEYGYTF

size: .
V: TRBV6-6
J: TRBJ2-3
CDR3: CASSPSRDTQYF

size: .
V: TRBV11-3
J: TRBJ1-3
CDR3: CASSSTRHGNTIYF

size: .
V: TRBV6-5
J: TRBJ1-2
CDR3: CASSYSQVPYGYTF

size: .
V: TRBV5-1
J: TRBJ2-1
CDR3: CASSSAGDPYNEQFF

size: .
V: TRBV4-3
J: TRBJ1-4
CDR3: CASSQDMTVSEKLFF

size: once
V: TRBV10-3
J: TRBJ2-3
CDR3: CAISESAGGTDTQYF

size: .
V: TRBV25-1
J: TRBJ1-3
CDR3: CASSESTRSGNTIYF

size: once
V: TRBV27
J: TRBJ1-1
CDR3: CAVGQGGSTEAFF

size: .
V: TRBV9
J: TRBJ1-4
CDR3: CASSISGQGYEKLFF

size: .
V: TRBV5-1
J: TRBJ2-5
CDR3: CASTLGGGSQETQYF

size: once
V: TRBV7-2
J: TRBJ2-2
CDR3: CASSETDTGELFF

size: .
V: TRBV7-9
J: TRBJ2-1
CDR3: CASSGLGVGGVINEQFF

size: .
V: TRBV6-2/TRBV6-3
J: TRBJ1-1
CDR3: CASSRENTEAFF

size: .
V: TRBV27
J: TRBJ1-2
CDR3: CASSSAGLIKGYGYTF

size: .
V: TRBV14
J: TRBJ1-5
CDR3: CASSRGTGNQPQHF

size: once
V: TRBV19
J: TRBJ1-2
CDR3: CASSRTVSNYGYTF

size: .
V: TRBV27
J: TRBJ2-4
CDR3: CASSLAPRGQNLAKNIQYF

size: .
V: TRBV4-1
J: TRBJ2-3
CDR3: CASSQVVDTQYF

size: .
V: TRBV11-2
J: TRBJ1-5
CDR3: CASSLEGGNSGIRSNQPQHF

size: few
V: TRBV19
J: TRBJ1-2
CDR3: CASSPTGRDYGYTF

size: once
V: TRBV7-9
J: TRBJ2-5
CDR3: CASSTGQGQETQYF

size: .
V: TRBV6-5
J: TRBJ1-6
CDR3: CASNSGGVGSPLHF